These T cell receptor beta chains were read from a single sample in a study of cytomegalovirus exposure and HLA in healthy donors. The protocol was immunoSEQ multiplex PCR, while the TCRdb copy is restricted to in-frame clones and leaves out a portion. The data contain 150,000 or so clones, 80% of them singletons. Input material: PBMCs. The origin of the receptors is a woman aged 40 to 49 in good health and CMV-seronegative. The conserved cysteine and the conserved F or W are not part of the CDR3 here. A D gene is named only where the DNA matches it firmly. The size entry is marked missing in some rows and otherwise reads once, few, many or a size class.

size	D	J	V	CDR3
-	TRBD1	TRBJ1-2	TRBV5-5	ASSLEGTGSGSYGYT
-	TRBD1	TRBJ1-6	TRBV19	ASSGQNNSPLH
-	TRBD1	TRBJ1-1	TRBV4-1	ASSRQTGLNTEAF
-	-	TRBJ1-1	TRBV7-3	ASSLSPGTEAF
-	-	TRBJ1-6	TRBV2	ASSDSSYNSPLH
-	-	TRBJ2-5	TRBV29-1	SVESQGVQETQY
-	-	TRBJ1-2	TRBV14	ASSLGQGVGYT
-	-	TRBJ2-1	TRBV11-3	ASSFLADNEQF
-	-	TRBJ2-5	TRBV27	ASSFGGRETQY
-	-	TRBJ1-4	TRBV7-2	ASSLVGRAGNEKLF
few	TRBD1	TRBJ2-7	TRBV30	AGTAGDSSYEQY
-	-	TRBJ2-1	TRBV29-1	SVARVTTYNEQF
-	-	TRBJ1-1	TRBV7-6	ASSPSQEGEAF
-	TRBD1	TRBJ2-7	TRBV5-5	ASSRGTGSYEQY
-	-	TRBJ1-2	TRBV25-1	ASSDGGYGYT
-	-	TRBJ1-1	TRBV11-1	ASSWGRDLGAEAF
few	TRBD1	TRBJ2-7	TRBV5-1	ASSSGQVGFYEQY
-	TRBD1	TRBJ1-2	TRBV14	ASSQRTGVDGYT
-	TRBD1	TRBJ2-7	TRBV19	ASSPSLGTGHEQY
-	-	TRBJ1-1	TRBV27	ASSFFGGSRTEAF
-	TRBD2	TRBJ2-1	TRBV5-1	ASRGLAGHNEQF
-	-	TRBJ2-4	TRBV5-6	ASSLNGGNIQY
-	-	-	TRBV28	ASRGSGAIQY
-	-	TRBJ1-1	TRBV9	ASSVGWGADTEAF
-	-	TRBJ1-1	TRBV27	ASSFDRLNTEAF
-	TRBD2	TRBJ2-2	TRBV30	AWSVLAYTGELF
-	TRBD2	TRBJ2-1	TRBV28	ASSLSAGVTGQQF
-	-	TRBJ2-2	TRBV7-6	ASSPRTRLMNTGELF
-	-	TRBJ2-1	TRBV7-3	ASSTGLSSHNEQF
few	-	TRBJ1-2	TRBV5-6	ASSSWGANYGYT
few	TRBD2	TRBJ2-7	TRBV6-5	ASSYAGVGYRDEQY
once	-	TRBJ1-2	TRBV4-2	ASSRDTNYGYT